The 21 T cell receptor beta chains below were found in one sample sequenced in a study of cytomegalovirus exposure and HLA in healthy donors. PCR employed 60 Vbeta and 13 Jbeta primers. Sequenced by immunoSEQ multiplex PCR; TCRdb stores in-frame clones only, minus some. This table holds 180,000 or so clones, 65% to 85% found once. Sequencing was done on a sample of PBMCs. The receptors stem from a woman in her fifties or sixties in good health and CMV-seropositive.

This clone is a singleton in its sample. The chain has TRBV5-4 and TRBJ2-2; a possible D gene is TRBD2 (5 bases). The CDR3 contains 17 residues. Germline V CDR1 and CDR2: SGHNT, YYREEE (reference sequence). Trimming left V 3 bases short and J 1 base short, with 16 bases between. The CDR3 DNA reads TGTGCCAGCAGCTCGGGATCCCGGGGTCGGAACACCGGGGAGCTGTTTTTT. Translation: CASSSGSRGRNTGELFF.

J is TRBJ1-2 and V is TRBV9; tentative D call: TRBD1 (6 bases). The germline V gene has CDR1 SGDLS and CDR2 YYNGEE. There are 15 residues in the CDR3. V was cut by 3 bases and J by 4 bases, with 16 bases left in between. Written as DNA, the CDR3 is TGTGCCAGCAGCGCCGATGGGAGGGGGAGCTATGGCTACACCTTC. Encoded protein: CASSADGRGSYGYTF.

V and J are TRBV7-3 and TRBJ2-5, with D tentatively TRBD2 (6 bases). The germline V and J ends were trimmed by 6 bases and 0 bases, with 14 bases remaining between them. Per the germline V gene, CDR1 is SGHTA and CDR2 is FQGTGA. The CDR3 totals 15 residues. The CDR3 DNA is TGTGCCAGCAGTCCCATCGCGGGGAACCAAGAGACCCAGTACTTC. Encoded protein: CASSPIAGNQETQYF.

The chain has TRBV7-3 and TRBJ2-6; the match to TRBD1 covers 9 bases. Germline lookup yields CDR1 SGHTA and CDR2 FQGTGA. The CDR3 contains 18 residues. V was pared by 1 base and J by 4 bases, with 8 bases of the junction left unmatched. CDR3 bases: TGTGCCAGCAGCTTAATCAGGGTGGGGACAGGGGGGGCCAACGTCCTGACTTTC. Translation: CASSLIRVGTGGANVLTF.

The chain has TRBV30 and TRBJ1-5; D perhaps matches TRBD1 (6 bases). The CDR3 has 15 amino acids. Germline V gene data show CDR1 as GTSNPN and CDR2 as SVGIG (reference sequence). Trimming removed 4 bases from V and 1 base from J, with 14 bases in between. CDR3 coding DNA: TGTGCCTGGACCCCAGGGGCCAACAGCAATCAGCCCCAGCATTTT. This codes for CAWTPGANSNQPQHF.

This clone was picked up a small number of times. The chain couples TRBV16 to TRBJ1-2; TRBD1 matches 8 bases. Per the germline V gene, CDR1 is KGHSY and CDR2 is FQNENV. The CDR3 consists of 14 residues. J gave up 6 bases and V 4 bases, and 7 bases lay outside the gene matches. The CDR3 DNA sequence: TGTGCCAGCAGCCGACGCGACAGGGGTCATGGCTACACCTTC. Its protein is CASSRRDRGHGYTF.

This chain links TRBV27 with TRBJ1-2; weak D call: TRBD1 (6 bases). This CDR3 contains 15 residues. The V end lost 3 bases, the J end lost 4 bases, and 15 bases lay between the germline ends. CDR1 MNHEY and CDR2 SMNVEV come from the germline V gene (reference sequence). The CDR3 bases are TGTGCCAGCAGTTTGGCGGGGGCGCATGGCTATGGCTACACCTTC. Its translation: CASSLAGAHGYGYTF.

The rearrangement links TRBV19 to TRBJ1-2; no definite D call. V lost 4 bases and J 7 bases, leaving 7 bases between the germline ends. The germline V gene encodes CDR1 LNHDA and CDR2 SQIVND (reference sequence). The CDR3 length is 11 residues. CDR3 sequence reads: CASSTSGGYTF. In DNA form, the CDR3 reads TGTGCCAGTAGTACCTCGGGTGGCTACACCTTC.

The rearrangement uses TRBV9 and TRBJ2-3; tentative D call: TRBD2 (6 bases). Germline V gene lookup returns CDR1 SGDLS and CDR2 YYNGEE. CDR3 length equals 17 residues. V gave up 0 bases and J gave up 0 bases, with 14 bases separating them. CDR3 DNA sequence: TGTGCCAGCAGCGTAGAAGCACTAGCCCCTAGCACAGATACGCAGTATTTT. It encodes CASSVEALAPSTDTQYF.

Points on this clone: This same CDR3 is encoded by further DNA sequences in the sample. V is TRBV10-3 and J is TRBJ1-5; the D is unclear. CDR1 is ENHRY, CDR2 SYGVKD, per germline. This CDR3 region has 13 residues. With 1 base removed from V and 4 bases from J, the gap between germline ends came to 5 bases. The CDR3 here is CAISELSNQPQHF. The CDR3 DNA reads TGTGCCATCAGTGAGTTGTCTAATCAGCCCCAGCATTTT.

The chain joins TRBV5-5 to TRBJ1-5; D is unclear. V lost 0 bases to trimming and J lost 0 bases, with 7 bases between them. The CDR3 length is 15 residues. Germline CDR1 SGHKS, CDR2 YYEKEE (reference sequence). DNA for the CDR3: TGTGCCAGCAGCTTGGTCACAAGTAGCAATCAGCCCCAGCATTTT. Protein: CASSLVTSSNQPQHF.

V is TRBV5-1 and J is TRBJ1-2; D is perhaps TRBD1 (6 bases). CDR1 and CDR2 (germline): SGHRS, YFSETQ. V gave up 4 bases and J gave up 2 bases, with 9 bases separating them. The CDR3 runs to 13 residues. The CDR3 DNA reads TGCGCCAGCAGCCCCGACAGGAACTATGGCTACACCTTC. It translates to CASSPDRNYGYTF.

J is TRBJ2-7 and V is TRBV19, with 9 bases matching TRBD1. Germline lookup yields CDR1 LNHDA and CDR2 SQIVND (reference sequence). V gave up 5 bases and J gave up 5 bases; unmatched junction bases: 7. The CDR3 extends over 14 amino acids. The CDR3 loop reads CASSSRDRVNEQYF. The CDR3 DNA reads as TGTGCCAGTAGTTCCCGGGACAGGGTCAACGAGCAGTACTTC.

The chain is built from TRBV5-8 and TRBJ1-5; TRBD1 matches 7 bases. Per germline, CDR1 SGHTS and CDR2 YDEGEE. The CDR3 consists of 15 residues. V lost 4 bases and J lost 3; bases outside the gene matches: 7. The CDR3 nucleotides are TGTGCCAGCAGCCCCACGACAGGGCCCAATCAGCCCCAGCATTTT. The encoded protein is CASSPTTGPNQPQHF.

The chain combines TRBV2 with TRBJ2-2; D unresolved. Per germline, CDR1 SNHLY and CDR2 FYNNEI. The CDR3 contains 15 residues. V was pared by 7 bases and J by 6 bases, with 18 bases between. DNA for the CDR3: TGTGCCAGCACCCTGGGCCCACTTATGGCCGGGGAGCTGTTTTTT. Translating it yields CASTLGPLMAGELFF.

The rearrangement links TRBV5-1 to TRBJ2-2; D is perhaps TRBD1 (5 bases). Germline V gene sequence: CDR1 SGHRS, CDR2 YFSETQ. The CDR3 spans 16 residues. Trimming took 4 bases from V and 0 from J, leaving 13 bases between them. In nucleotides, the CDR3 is TGCGCCAGCAGCCCTACAGGTTCGCCGAACACCGGGGAGCTGTTTTTT. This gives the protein CASSPTGSPNTGELFF. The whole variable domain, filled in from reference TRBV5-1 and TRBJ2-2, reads KAGVTQTPRYLIKTRGQQVTLSCSPISGHRSVSWYQQTPGQGLQFLFEYFSETQRNKGNFPGRFSGRQFSNSRSEMNVSTLELGDSALYLCASSPTGSPNTGELFFGEGSRLTVL.

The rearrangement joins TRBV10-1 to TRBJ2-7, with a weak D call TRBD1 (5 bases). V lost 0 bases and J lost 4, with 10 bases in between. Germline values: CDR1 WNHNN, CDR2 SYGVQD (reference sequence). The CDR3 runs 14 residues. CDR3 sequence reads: CASSESGRDYEQYF. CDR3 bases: TGCGCCAGCAGTGAGTCAGGCAGGGATTACGAGCAGTACTTC.

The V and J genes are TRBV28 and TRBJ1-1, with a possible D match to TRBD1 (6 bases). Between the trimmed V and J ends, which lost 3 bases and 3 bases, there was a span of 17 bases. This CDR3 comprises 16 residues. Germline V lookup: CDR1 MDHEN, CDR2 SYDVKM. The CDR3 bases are TGTGCCAGCAGTTTGAGAACGGCAGGGGCGGACACTGAAGCTTTCTTT. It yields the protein CASSLRTAGADTEAFF.

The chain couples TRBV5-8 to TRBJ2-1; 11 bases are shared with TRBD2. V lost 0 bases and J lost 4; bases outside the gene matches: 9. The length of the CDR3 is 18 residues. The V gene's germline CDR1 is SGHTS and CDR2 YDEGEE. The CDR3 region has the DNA TGTGCCAGCAGCTTGGTTAGCGGGAGGGATGTGCGGTACAATGAGCAGTTCTTC. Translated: CASSLVSGRDVRYNEQFF.

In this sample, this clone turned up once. DNA for the CDR3: TGTGCCAGTAAGGGGGAGACCTACGAGCAGTACTTC. It yields the protein CASKGETYEQYF. The gene calls are TRBV19 and TRBJ2-7; the D gene is possibly TRBD1 (6 bases). CDR1 is LNHDA and CDR2 is SQIVND in the germline V gene (reference sequence). This CDR3 has 12 amino acids. V was pared by 7 bases and J by 2 bases, with 9 bases between.

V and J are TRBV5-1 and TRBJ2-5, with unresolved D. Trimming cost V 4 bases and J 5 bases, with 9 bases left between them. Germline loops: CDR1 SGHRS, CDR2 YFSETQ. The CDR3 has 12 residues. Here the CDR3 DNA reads TGCGCCAGCAGCCCCGGAGCGGAGACCCAGTACTTC. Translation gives CASSPGAETQYF.